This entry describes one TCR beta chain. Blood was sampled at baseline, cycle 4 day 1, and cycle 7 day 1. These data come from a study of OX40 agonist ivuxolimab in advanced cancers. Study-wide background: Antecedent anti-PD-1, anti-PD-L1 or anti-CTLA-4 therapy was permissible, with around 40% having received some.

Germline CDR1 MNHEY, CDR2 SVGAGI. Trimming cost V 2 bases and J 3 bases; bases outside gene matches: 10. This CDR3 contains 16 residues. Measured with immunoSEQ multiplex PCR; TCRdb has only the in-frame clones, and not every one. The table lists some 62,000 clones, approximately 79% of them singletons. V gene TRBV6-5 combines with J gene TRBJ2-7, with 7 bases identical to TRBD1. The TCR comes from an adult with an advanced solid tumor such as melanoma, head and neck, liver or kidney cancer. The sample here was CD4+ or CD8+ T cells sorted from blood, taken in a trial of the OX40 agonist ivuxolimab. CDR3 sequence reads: CASSYGSGDRVYEQYF. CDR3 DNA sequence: TGTGCCAGCAGTTACGGTTCTGGAGACAGGGTCTACGAGCAGTACTTC.